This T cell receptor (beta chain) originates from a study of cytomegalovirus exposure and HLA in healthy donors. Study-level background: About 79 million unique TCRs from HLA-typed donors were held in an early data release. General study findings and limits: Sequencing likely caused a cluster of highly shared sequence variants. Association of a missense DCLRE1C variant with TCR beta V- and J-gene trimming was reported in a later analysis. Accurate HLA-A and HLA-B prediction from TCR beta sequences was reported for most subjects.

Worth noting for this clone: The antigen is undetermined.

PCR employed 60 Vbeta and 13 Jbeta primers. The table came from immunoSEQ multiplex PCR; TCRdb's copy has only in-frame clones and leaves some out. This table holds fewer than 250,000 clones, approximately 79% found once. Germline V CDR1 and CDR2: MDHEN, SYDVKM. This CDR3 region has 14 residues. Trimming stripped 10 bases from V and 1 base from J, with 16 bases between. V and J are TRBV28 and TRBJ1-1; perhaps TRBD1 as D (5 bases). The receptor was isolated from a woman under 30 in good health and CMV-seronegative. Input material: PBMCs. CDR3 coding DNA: TGTGCCACCCAATGGGACTCCACGAACACTGAAGCTTTCTTT. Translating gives CATQWDSTNTEAFF.